The present TCR beta chain was sequenced within a study of OX40 agonist ivuxolimab in advanced cancers. Study-level information: Six ivuxolimab dose levels, 0.01 to 10 mg/kg, were given intravenously every 2 weeks. Previous treatment with anti-PD-1, anti-PD-L1 or anti-CTLA-4 therapy was allowed; approximately 40% had received some. Overall study findings and caveats: Normalized expansion of T-cell clones was also low for some nonresponders.

Profiled with immunoSEQ multiplex PCR; TCRdb holds only in-frame clones, not every one. The table shows around 80,000 clones, with around 86% occurring only once. In germline, CDR1 is SGHRS, CDR2 YFSETQ. V shed 4 bases and J 4 bases; nucleotides not matched to a gene: 11. The CDR3 contains 17 residues. The count of this clone is one. The antigen is undetermined. The J gene is TRBJ2-2, the V gene TRBV5-1, with 9 positions matching TRBD1. Sample: CD4+ or CD8+ T cells sorted from blood, taken in a trial of the OX40 agonist ivuxolimab. The receptor was isolated from an adult with an advanced solid tumor such as melanoma, head and neck, liver or kidney cancer. CDR3 sequence: CASSPSGQGFGTGELFF. CDR3 nucleotide sequence: TGCGCCAGCAGCCCGTCGGGACAGGGATTTGGCACCGGGGAGCTGTTTTTT.